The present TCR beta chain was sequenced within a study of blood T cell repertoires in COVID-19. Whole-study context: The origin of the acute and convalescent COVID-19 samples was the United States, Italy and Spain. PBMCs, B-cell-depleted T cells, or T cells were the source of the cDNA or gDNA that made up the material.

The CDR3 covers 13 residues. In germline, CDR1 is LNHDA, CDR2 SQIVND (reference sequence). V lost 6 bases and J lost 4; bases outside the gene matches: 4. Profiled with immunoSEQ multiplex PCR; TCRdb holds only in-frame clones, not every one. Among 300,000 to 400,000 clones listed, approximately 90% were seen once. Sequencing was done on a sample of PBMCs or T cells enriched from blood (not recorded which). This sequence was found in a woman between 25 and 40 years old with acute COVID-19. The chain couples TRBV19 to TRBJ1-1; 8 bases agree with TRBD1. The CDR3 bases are TGTGCCAGTAGGGCCGACAGGGGCACTGAAGCTTTCTTT. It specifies CASRADRGTEAFF. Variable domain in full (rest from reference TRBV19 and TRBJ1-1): DGGITQSPKYLFRKEGQNVTLSCEQNLNHDAMYWYRQDPGQGLRLIYYSQIVNDFQKGDIAEGYSVSREKKESFPLTVTSAQKNPTAFYLCASRADRGTEAFFGQGTRLTVV.